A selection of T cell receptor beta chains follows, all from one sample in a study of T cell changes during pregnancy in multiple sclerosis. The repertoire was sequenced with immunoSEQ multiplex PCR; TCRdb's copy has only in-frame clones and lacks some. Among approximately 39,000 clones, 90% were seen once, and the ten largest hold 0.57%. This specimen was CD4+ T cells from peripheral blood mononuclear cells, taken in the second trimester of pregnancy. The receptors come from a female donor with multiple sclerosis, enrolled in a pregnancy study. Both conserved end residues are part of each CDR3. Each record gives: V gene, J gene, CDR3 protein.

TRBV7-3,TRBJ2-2,CASSFKAGGTGELFF
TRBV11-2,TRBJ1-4,CASSLSRGAATNEKLFF
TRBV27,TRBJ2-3,CASSSPVVDTQYF
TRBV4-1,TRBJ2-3,CASRQNPGLAGTDTQYF
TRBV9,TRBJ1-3,CASSVGGTGNTIYF
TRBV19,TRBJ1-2,CASSVQGAAGYTF
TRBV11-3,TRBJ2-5,CASSLGSGRAQTQYF
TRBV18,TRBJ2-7,CASSLTGTAYEQYF
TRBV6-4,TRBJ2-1,CASSRLAGNSYNEQFF
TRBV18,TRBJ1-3,CASSPVTGNSGNTIYF
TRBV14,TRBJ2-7,CASSQDQRRSYEQYF
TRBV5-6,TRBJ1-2,CASSLRFRDPRNYGYTF
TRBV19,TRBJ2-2,CASSMSQGGAGELFF
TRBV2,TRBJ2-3,CASSELTSTDTQYF
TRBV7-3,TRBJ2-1,CASSLSPSGSNNEQFF
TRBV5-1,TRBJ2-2,CASSSGKDTGELFF
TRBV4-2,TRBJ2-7,CASSQAAGLAGKMYEQYF
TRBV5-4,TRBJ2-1,CASSLGLAGLGSGNEQFF
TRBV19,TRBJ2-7,CASSITGTGGIEQYF
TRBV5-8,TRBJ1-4,CASSIAGGREKLFF
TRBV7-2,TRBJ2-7,CASSIRLAGRIEQYF
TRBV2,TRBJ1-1,CASRTGMNTEAFF
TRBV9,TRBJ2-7,CASSVVGTSGPYEQYF
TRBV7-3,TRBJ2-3,CASSLMAGPTSTDTQYF
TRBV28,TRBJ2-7,CASSFRDSLTYTYEQYF
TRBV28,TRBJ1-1,CASSWTGVGTEAFF
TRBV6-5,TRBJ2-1,CASSYSTSGRNEQFF
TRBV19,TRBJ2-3,CASSIGGLADTQYF